These 18 T cell receptor beta chains were sequenced from one sample in a study of shared clonotypes between healthy human individuals. The table came from immunoSEQ multiplex PCR; TCRdb's copy has only in-frame clones and leaves some out. The data show 300,000 to 350,000 clones, 70% to 75% seen once. Specimen: memory CD4+ T cells sorted from blood. Subset in this sample: CD45RA-negative fraction. These receptor sequences come from a man aged 25-45 years in good health.

This clone was found a few times. The chain combines TRBV18 with TRBJ2-7, with D unclear. The V end lost 3 bases, the J end lost 3 bases, and 9 bases lay between the germline ends. CDR3 length equals 13 residues. Per germline, CDR1 KGHSH and CDR2 LQKENI. CDR3 sequence reads: CASSPIGHYEQYF. CDR3 bases: TGTGCCAGCTCACCGATAGGGCACTACGAGCAGTACTTC.

The V gene is TRBV2, the J gene TRBJ2-5; D gene uncertain. CDR1 SNHLY and CDR2 FYNNEI come from the germline V gene. There are 12 residues in the CDR3. The V end lost 8 bases, the J end lost 5 bases, and 12 bases lay between the germline ends. CDR3: CASHETSETQYF. CDR3 coding DNA: TGTGCCAGCCACGAGACAAGTGAGACCCAGTACTTC.

With respect to this clone: Relative to the germline gene, one junction end is altered; a read error may explain this. This sequence joins TRBV27 and TRBJ2-7, with 8 bases lining up with TRBD2. The length of the CDR3 is 14 residues. Germline-derived CDR1 and CDR2 are MNHEY and SMNVEV (reference sequence). CDR3 residues: CASRLSGMSSEQYF. The CDR3 nucleotides are TGTGCCAGCAGACTTAGCGGGATGTCCTCCGAGCAGTACTTC.

This chain joins TRBV19 and TRBJ1-2, with 7 bases that match TRBD1. This CDR3 region has 17 residues. CDR1 and CDR2 from the germline V gene are LNHDA and SQIVND (reference sequence). Trimming took 3 bases from V and 4 from J; bases not matched to a gene: 14. The DNA of the CDR3 is TGTGCCAGTAGTATTGATTTCGGGACAGCCCTTCTCTATGGCTACACCTTC. It codes for CASSIDFGTALLYGYTF. Filled out from reference TRBV19 and TRBJ1-2, the complete variable domain reads DGGITQSPKYLFRKEGQNVTLSCEQNLNHDAMYWYRQDPGQGLRLIYYSQIVNDFQKGDIAEGYSVSREKKESFPLTVTSAQKNPTAFYLCASSIDFGTALLYGYTFGSGTRLTVV.

The V gene is TRBV27, the J gene TRBJ1-5; tentative D call: TRBD1 (6 bases). This CDR3 comprises 15 residues. Deletions cut 7 bases from V and 3 bases from J, with 16 bases between. Looked up from germline, CDR1 is MNHEY and CDR2 is SMNVEV (reference sequence). CDR3 sequence reads: CASKMDSTFNQPQHF. The DNA for the CDR3 is TGTGCCAGCAAGATGGACAGCACCTTCAATCAGCCCCAGCATTTT.

The chain has TRBV6-1 and TRBJ2-4, with 8 bases lining up with TRBD2. The V segment lost 3 bases and the J segment 3 bases; nucleotides outside the gene matches: 4. The CDR3 is 15 residues long. Germline V CDR1 and CDR2: MNHNS, SASEGT. The CDR3 here is CASSDPGRDKNIQYF. In nucleotides, the CDR3 is TGTGCCAGCAGTGATCCCGGGAGGGACAAAAACATTCAGTACTTC.

CDR3 DNA: TGTGCCAGCAGCTTTTGGGCAGGGAAAGAGACCCAGTACTTC. Residues: CASSFWAGKETQYF. J is TRBJ2-5 and V is TRBV11-2, with D maybe TRBD1 (5 bases). Germline CDR1 is SGHAT and CDR2 is FQNNGV. V was shortened by 3 bases and J by 3 bases, with 11 bases between the two germline ends. The CDR3 is 14 amino acids.

This clone showed up just a few times. The chain is built from TRBV5-4 and TRBJ2-5, with D maybe TRBD2 (5 bases). Trimming took 0 bases from V and 5 from J, leaving 11 bases between them. The germline gives CDR1 SGHNT, CDR2 YYREEE (reference sequence). This CDR3 contains 14 residues. For the CDR3, the DNA is TGTGCCAGCAGCTTGGTACCTACGGGGGAGACCCAGTACTTC. It encodes CASSLVPTGETQYF.

This clone appeared a few times. The chain uses TRBV2 and TRBJ1-1, with D possibly TRBD1 on 6 matching bases. V dropped 4 bases and J dropped 5 bases, with 20 bases sitting between them. The CDR3 has 16 amino acids. Germline V gene sequence: CDR1 SNHLY, CDR2 FYNNEI. As DNA, the CDR3 is TGTGCCAGCAGTGCTCGTCTCGGGGGGCTAAGAACTGAAGCTTTCTTT. This codes for CASSARLGGLRTEAFF.

V gene TRBV13 combines with J gene TRBJ2-5, with 7 bases fitting TRBD1. The CDR3 runs to 15 residues. The germline CDR1 and CDR2 sequences are PRHDT and FYEKMQ (reference sequence). Trimming cost V 5 bases and J 2 bases; bases outside gene matches: 8. This chain's CDR3 is CASSTTGESQETQYF. CDR3 DNA: TGTGCCAGCAGCACCACAGGGGAGTCGCAAGAGACCCAGTACTTC.

Many counts were recorded for this clone. V usage is TRBV11-3 and J usage is TRBJ2-1, with D unresolved. Trimming removed 5 bases at V and 0 bases at J, with 5 bases between. The CDR3 consists of 13 residues. Per germline, CDR1 SGHNT and CDR2 YENEEA. CDR3 region: CASSVTSYNEQFF. CDR3 sequence (DNA): TGTGCCAGCAGCGTGACCTCCTACAATGAGCAGTTCTTC.

V and J are TRBV20-1 and TRBJ2-1; the D gene could be TRBD1 or TRBD2 (6 bases each). Germline V gene lookup returns CDR1 DFQATT and CDR2 SNEGSKA (reference sequence). The CDR3 has 11 residues. V lost 6 bases to trimming and J lost 9 bases, with 12 bases between them. The CDR3 is CSAVGGVEQFF. The CDR3 DNA sequence: TGCAGTGCGGTGGGGGGCGTTGAGCAGTTCTTC.

The genes are TRBV19 and TRBJ1-5; D perhaps matches TRBD1 (5 bases). V lost 5 bases to trimming and J lost 7 bases, with 9 bases between them. Germline CDR1 reads LNHDA; CDR2 reads SQIVND (reference sequence). The length of the CDR3 is 12 residues. The CDR3 loop is CASSSGYQPQHF. The CDR3 DNA is TGTGCCAGTAGTTCAGGGTACCAGCCCCAGCATTTT.

The rearrangement joins TRBV5-1 to TRBJ2-2; D ambiguous. CDR3 length: 15 amino acids. Germline values: CDR1 SGHRS, CDR2 YFSETQ. The V end was cut by 0 bases, the J end by 6 bases, with 12 bases between. The CDR3 loop is CASSLGDIGPGELFF. The CDR3 region has the DNA TGCGCCAGCAGCTTGGGAGACATAGGTCCCGGGGAGCTGTTTTTT.

This chain uses TRBV30 with TRBJ1-1; D gene unclear. Per germline, CDR1 GTSNPN and CDR2 SVGIG (reference sequence). V lost 2 bases and J lost 1, with 14 bases in between. The CDR3 covers 15 residues. CDR3 region: CAWSLLGSGNTEAFF. The CDR3, as DNA: TGTGCCTGGAGTTTGTTGGGCAGTGGGAACACTGAAGCTTTCTTT.

This sequence joins TRBV11-2 and TRBJ2-2, with D possibly called TRBD1 or TRBD2 (5 bases each). The CDR3 runs to 15 residues. Germline V gene sequence: CDR1 SGHAT, CDR2 FQNNGV. V was shortened by 1 base and J by 7 bases, with 13 bases between the two germline ends. The CDR3 coding sequence is TGTGCCAGCAGCTTAGGGGCCCGGGGCCTCGGGGAGCTGTTTTTT. Translated, it gives CASSLGARGLGELFF.

The V and J genes are TRBV7-4 and TRBJ2-7; D is possibly TRBD1 or TRBD2 (5 bases each). The CDR3 runs 17 residues. Germline V CDR1 and CDR2: SGHVT, SQSDAQ. Deletions cut 7 bases from V and 0 bases from J, with 22 bases between. CDR3 nucleotides: TGTGCCAGCAAAAACGGGCAAACGACGGGACCCTCCTACGAGCAGTACTTC. As protein: CASKNGQTTGPSYEQYF.

The gene calls are TRBV11-2 and TRBJ2-1; 11 bases map to TRBD2. Germline trimming cut 5 bases from V and 7 bases from J; bases unmatched to any gene: 10. Germline assignment: CDR1 SGHAT and CDR2 FQNNGV. This CDR3 spans 16 amino acids. CDR3 sequence: CASSASGRTLGNEQFF. The DNA of the CDR3 is TGTGCCAGCAGCGCTAGCGGGAGGACCTTAGGAAATGAGCAGTTCTTC.